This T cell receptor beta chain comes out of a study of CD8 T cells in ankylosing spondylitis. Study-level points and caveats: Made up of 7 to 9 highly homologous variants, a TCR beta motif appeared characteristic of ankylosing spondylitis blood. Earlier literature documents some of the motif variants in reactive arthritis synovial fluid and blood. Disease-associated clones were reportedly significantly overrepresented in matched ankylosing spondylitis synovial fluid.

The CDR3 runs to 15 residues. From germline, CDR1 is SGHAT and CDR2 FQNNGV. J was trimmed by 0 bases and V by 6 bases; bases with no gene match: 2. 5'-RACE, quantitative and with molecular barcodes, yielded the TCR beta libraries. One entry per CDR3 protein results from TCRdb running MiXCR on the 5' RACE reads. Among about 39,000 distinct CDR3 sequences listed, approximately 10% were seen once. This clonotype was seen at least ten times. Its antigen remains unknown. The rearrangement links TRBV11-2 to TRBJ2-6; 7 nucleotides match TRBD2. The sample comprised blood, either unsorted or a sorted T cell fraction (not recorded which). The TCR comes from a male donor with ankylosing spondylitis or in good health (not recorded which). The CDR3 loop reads CASSRTSSGANVLTF. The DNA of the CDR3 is TGTGCCAGCAGTCGGACTAGCTCTGGGGCCAACGTCCTGACTTTC.